What follows describes a single T cell receptor beta chain. These data come from a study of blood T cell repertoires in COVID-19. About the study: From the United States, Italy and Spain came samples of acute and convalescent COVID-19.

Clones were read by immunoSEQ multiplex PCR, and TCRdb kept only the in-frame ones, dropping some. The sample lists about 220,000 clones; approximately 80% were seen once. Individuals drawn from some 25 US areas were about 18 to 95 years old. Assignment of participants to cohorts was predicated upon participant-reported clinical history. Two negative PCRs, clearance, or symptom resolution characterized the recovered Cohort 3 donors. Sequenced sample: PBMCs or T cells enriched from blood (not recorded which). This clonotype originated in a woman between 55 and 75 years old who had recovered from COVID-19.

The CDR3 sequence: CAIKPTGGFEQYF. The DNA of the CDR3 is TGTGCCATTAAACCGACAGGGGGTTTTGAGCAGTACTTC. The gene calls are TRBV10-3 and TRBJ2-7; 9 bases line up with TRBD1. The CDR3 contains 13 residues. V trimming: 9 bases; J trimming: 7 bases; junction bases outside the gene matches: 10. The germline CDR1 and CDR2 sequences are ENHRY and SYGVKD.